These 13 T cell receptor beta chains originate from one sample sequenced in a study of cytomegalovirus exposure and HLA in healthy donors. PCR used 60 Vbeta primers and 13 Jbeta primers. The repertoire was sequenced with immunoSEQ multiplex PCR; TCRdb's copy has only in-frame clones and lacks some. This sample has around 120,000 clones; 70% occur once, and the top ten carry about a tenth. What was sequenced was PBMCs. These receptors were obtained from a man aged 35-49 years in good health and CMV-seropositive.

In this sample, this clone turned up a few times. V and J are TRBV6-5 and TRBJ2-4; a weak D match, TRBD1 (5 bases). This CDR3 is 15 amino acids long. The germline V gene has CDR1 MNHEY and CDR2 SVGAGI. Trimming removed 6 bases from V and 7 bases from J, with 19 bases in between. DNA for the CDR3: TGTGCCAGCAGAGACACCAAAAGGGGATGGAACATTCAGTACTTC. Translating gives CASRDTKRGWNIQYF.

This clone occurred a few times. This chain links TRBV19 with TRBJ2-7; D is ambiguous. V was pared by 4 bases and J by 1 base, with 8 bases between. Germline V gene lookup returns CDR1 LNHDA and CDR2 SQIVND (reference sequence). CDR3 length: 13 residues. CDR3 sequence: CASSRAASYEQYF. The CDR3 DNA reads TGTGCCAGTAGTAGGGCAGCATCCTACGAGCAGTACTTC.

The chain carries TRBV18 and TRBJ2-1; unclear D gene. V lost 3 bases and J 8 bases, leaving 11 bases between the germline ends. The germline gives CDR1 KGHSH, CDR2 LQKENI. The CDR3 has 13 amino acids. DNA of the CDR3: TGTGCCAGCTCACCTCGGAGCATGGATGAGCAGTTCTTC. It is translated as CASSPRSMDEQFF.

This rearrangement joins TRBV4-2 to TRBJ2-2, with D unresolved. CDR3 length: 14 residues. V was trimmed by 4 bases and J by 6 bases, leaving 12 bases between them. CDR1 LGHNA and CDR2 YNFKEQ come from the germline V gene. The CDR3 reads CASSPRVGSGELFF. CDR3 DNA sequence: TGTGCCAGCAGCCCGCGAGTCGGGTCCGGGGAGCTGTTTTTT.

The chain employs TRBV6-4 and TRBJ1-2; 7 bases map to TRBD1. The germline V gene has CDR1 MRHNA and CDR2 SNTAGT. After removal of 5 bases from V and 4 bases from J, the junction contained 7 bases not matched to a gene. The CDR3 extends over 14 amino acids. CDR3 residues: CASSHGGGTYGYTF. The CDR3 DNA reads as TGTGCCAGCAGTCACGGAGGGGGCACCTATGGCTACACCTTC.

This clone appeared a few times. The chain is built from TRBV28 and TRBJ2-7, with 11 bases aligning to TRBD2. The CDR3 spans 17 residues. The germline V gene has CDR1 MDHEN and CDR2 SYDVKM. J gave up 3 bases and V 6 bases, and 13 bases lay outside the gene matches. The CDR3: CASRGDWGLAGGYEQYF. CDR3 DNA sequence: TGTGCCAGCAGGGGGGACTGGGGGCTAGCGGGAGGCTACGAGCAGTACTTC. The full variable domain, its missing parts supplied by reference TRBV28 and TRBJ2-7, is DVKVTQSSRYLVKRTGEKVFLECVQDMDHENMFWYRQDPGLGLRLIYFSYDVKMKEKGDIPEGYSVSREKKERFSLILESASTNQTSMYLCASRGDWGLAGGYEQYFGPGTRLTVT.

For the CDR3, the DNA is TGTGCCAGTAGTGCGCGGGACAGGGTCTATGGCTACACCTTC. It translates to CASSARDRVYGYTF. The gene calls are TRBV19 and TRBJ1-2, with 9 positions matching TRBD1. This CDR3 is 14 amino acids long. The junction had 5 bases not matched to a gene; V was cut back by 5 bases and J by 4 bases. CDR1 and CDR2 from the germline V gene are LNHDA and SQIVND (reference sequence).

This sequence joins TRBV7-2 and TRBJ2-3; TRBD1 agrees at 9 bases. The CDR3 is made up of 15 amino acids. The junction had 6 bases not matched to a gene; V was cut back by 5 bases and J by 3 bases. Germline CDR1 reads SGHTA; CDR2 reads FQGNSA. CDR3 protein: CASSLQGAGTDTQYF. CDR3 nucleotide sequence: TGTGCCAGCAGCCTACAGGGGGCGGGGACAGATACGCAGTATTTT.

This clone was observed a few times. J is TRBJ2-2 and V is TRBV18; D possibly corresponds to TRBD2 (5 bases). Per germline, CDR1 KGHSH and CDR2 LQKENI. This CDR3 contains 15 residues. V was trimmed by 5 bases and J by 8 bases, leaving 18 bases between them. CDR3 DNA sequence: TGTGCCAGCTCATTTGGACGAGGGTTCCAAGGGGAGCTGTTTTTT. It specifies CASSFGRGFQGELFF.

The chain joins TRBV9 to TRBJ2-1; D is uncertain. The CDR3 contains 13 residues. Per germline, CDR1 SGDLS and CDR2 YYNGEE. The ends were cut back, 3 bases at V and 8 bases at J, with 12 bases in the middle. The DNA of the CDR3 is TGTGCCAGCAGCGGACGACTCCCCCATGAGCAGTTCTTC. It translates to CASSGRLPHEQFF. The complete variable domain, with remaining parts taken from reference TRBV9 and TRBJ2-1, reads DSGVTQTPKHLITATGQRVTLRCSPRSGDLSVYWYQQSLDQGLQFLIQYYNGEERAKGNILERFSAQQFPDLHSELNLSSLELGDSALYFCASSGRLPHEQFFGPGTRLTVL.

The CDR3 nucleotides are TGTGCCAGCAGCTTTGCGGACCAGGAGGGAGGAAACACTGAAGCTTTCTTT. It translates to CASSFADQEGGNTEAFF. The chain is built from TRBV12-1 and TRBJ1-1. TRBV12-1 is noted as a pseudogene. The length of the CDR3 is 17 residues.

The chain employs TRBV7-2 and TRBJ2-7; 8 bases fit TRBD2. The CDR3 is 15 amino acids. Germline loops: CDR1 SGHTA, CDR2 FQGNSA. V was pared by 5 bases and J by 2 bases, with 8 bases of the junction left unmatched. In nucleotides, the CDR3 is TGTGCCAGCAGCGGCATCGGGGGGGAAGCCTACGAGCAGTACTTC. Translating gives CASSGIGGEAYEQYF.

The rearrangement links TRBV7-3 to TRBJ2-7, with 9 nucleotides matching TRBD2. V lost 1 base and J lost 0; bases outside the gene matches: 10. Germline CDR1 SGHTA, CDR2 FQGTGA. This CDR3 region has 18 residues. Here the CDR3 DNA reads TGTGCCAGCAGCTTAAGGGGCGGGAGGGCCTCCCACTCCTACGAGCAGTACGTC. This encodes CASSLRGGRASHSYEQYV.